A single sample gave rise to the 29 T cell receptor beta chains below, sequenced in a study of T-cell memory formation after mild COVID-19. In TCRdb, the 5' RACE reads were re-called with MiXCR into one record per CDR3 protein. The sample yields some 440,000 distinct CDR3 sequences, roughly 23% seen once. Material for sequencing was PBMCs or a T cell subset sorted from them (not recorded which). These receptors were obtained from an adult woman who had mild COVID-19 (a few samples of this study predate the infection). Cell type and time point are not known.

The chain combines TRBV24-1 with TRBJ1-1; D might be TRBD1 (6 bases). Germline V gene data show CDR1 as KGHDR and CDR2 as SFDVKD. Trimming cost V 4 bases and J 4 bases, with 9 bases left between them. CDR3 length: 13 residues. The CDR3 is CATSDGGFTEAFF. CDR3 in DNA: TGTGCCACCAGTGACGGGGGCTTCACTGAAGCTTTCTTT.

This clonotype was detected many times. This chain connects TRBV5-1 to TRBJ2-7; 9 bases map to TRBD1. This CDR3 has 15 residues. Unmatched junction bases numbered 6, after V lost 3 bases and J lost 2 bases. Germline V gene data show CDR1 as SGHRS and CDR2 as YFSETQ. The CDR3 is CASSSPGQGTYEQYF. CDR3 DNA: TGCGCCAGCAGCTCGCCGGGACAGGGAACCTACGAGCAGTACTTC.

The V call is TRBV24-1, the J call TRBJ2-1, with no clear D. The CDR3 is made up of 12 amino acids. The ends were cut back, 3 bases at V and 15 bases at J, with 14 bases in the middle. Per the germline V gene, CDR1 is KGHDR and CDR2 is SFDVKD. For the CDR3, the DNA is TGTGCCACCAGTGATCGTCGGCAGCCCCGGTTCTTC. It specifies CATSDRRQPRFF.

In its sample, this clonotype was seen a few times. This chain joins TRBV29-1 and TRBJ2-7, with D possibly TRBD2 on 5 matching bases. The CDR3 runs 13 residues. Germline values: CDR1 SQVTM, CDR2 ANQGSEA. The V end was cut by 5 bases, the J end by 6 bases, with 17 bases between. In nucleotides, the CDR3 is TGCAGCGTTCGCATACGATCGGGAAGCGAGCAGTACTTC. Residues: CSVRIRSGSEQYF.

For this clonotype: One end of the junction fails to match germline, which may point to a read error. The chain joins TRBV7-9 to TRBJ2-7; TRBD1 is a possible D gene (5 bases). Germline-derived CDR1 and CDR2 are SEHNR and FQNEAQ (reference sequence). CDR3 length: 14 amino acids. CDR3 sequence (DNA): TGTGCCAGCAGCCTCAACAGGAGCCCCTACGAGCAGTGCTTC. Translated: CASSLNRSPYEQCF.

This clonotype has just a few counts. The chain recombines TRBV12-3 or TRBV12-4 with TRBJ2-7; 7 bases are shared with TRBD1. Losses at the gene ends were 6 bases for V and 0 bases for J; bases not matched to a gene: 5. This CDR3 region has 14 residues. CDR3 region: CASRDSGGSYEQYF. CDR3 in DNA: TGTGCCAGCAGGGATTCAGGGGGCTCCTACGAGCAGTACTTC.

The chain employs TRBV6-5 and TRBJ1-1; D remains ambiguous. The CDR3 spans 14 residues. Germline V lookup: CDR1 MNHEY, CDR2 SVGAGI. V lost 3 bases to trimming and J lost 4 bases, with 12 bases between them. The CDR3 loop is CASSYDPGGTEAFF. The CDR3 DNA sequence: TGTGCCAGCAGTTATGATCCCGGCGGCACTGAAGCTTTCTTT.

This chain joins TRBV12-3 or TRBV12-4 and TRBJ1-1, with 7 bases matching TRBD1. The CDR3 has 14 amino acids. Trimming cost V 7 bases and J 5 bases; bases outside gene matches: 10. The CDR3 spells CASIVTGYRTEAFF. Here the CDR3 DNA reads TGTGCCAGCATCGTGACAGGGTATAGGACTGAAGCTTTCTTT.

The chain has TRBV4-2 and TRBJ2-3; possible D gene TRBD2, 5 bases. With 0 bases removed from V and 6 bases from J, the gap between germline ends came to 19 bases. The CDR3 spans 17 residues. Germline assignment: CDR1 LGHNA and CDR2 YNFKEQ. CDR3 protein: CASSQDLPTSLEDTQYF. The DNA of the CDR3 is TGTGCCAGCAGCCAAGATTTGCCCACTAGTTTAGAGGATACGCAGTATTTT.

This clonotype was seen ten or more times. The chain links TRBV5-1 to TRBJ2-3; no reliable D call. The CDR3 length is 17 residues. V dropped 0 bases and J dropped 0 bases, with 14 bases sitting between them. Germline V gene sequence: CDR1 SGHRS, CDR2 YFSETQ. The CDR3 DNA sequence: TGCGCCAGCAGCTTGGTGGTAGGGCAACCTAGCACAGATACGCAGTATTTT. Translating it yields CASSLVVGQPSTDTQYF.

The chain joins TRBV11-2 to TRBJ2-3; D unresolved. The length of the CDR3 is 11 residues. Germline CDR1 is SGHAT and CDR2 is FQNNGV. Trimming removed 6 bases from V and 3 bases from J, with 4 bases in between. This chain's CDR3 is CASRFTDTQYF. In DNA form, the CDR3 reads TGTGCCAGCAGATTTACAGATACGCAGTATTTT.

This clonotype was detected only a few times. The chain couples TRBV5-1 to TRBJ2-7; 8 positions agree with TRBD1. V shed 2 bases and J 0 bases; nucleotides not matched to a gene: 4. CDR1 is SGHRS and CDR2 is YFSETQ in the germline V gene. The CDR3 loop spans 15 amino acids. The CDR3 region has the DNA TGCGCCAGCAGCTTTACAACAGGGGGCTCCTACGAGCAGTACTTC. It is translated as CASSFTTGGSYEQYF.

This sequence joins TRBV7-2 and TRBJ2-1, with TRBD2 matching 13 bases. With V trimmed by 6 bases and J by 9 bases, 14 bases remained unmatched. CDR3 length: 17 amino acids. CDR1 is SGHTA, CDR2 FQGNSA, per germline. The CDR3 sequence: CASSLSGTSGKWVEQFF. CDR3 bases: TGTGCCAGCAGTCTAAGCGGGACTAGCGGGAAATGGGTTGAGCAGTTCTTC.

The chain carries TRBV25-1 and TRBJ2-7; 7 bases agree with TRBD2. Looked up from germline, CDR1 is MGHDK and CDR2 is SYGVNS. The trim removed 9 bases at V and 2 bases at J, leaving 22 bases unmatched. The CDR3 has 18 residues. The CDR3 DNA reads as TGTGCCAGTTCCCCAATATTACGGAGGGAGGGAAGGGCCTACGAGCAGTACTTC. It yields the protein CASSPILRREGRAYEQYF.

V is TRBV29-1 and J is TRBJ2-1; 9 bases line up with TRBD1. Germline lookup yields CDR1 SQVTM and CDR2 ANQGSEA. V was pared by 7 bases and J by 8 bases, with 6 bases of the junction left unmatched. This CDR3 has 12 residues. The CDR3 sequence: CSASGQGHEQFF. CDR3 coding DNA: TGCAGCGCTTCGGGACAGGGCCATGAGCAGTTCTTC.

The V call is TRBV6-6, the J call TRBJ1-3; D might be TRBD1 (6 bases). Trimming took off 5 bases at V and 4 bases at J, with 24 bases between the two ends. The CDR3 has 18 residues. Germline CDR1 is MNHNY and CDR2 is SVGAGI (reference sequence). The CDR3 bases are TGTGCCAGCAGTAGTTACCCCCAGGGTATAGGGGGAGGAAACACCATATATTTT. Residues: CASSSYPQGIGGGNTIYF.

In this sample, this clonotype turned up a few times. The J gene is TRBJ1-1, the V gene TRBV4-3; possibly TRBD1 for D (6 bases). The CDR3 sequence is 16 residues long. Germline V gene lookup returns CDR1 LGHNA and CDR2 YSLEER. The V end lost 0 bases, the J end lost 1 base, and 12 bases lay between the germline ends. The CDR3 DNA reads as TGCGCCAGCAGCCAAGATAGTGCAGGGGCGAACACTGAAGCTTTCTTT. Its translation is CASSQDSAGANTEAFF.

This chain joins TRBV19 and TRBJ2-2; no clear D gene. Looked up from germline, CDR1 is LNHDA and CDR2 is SQIVND (reference sequence). V gave up 8 bases and J gave up 0 bases, with 4 bases separating them. This CDR3 is 12 amino acids long. DNA of the CDR3: TGTGCCAGTGCCTCGAACACCGGGGAGCTGTTTTTT. Protein: CASASNTGELFF.

This clonotype occurred a few times. The genes are TRBV7-6 and TRBJ2-3; 9 bases line up with TRBD2. Unmatched junction bases numbered 8, after V lost 5 bases and J lost 2 bases. CDR3 length: 16 amino acids. Germline CDR1 SGHVS, CDR2 FNYEAQ. CDR3: CASSLGASGITDTQYF. The DNA of the CDR3 is TGTGCCAGCAGCCTCGGGGCTAGCGGGATCACAGATACGCAGTATTTT.

The J gene is TRBJ2-5, the V gene TRBV27; D unresolved. CDR3 length equals 15 residues. V lost 1 base to trimming and J lost 1 base, with 10 bases between them. The germline gives CDR1 MNHEY, CDR2 SMNVEV (reference sequence). CDR3 sequence (DNA): TGTGCCAGCAGTTTATTGGGTAGGAGCCAAGAGACCCAGTACTTC. Protein sequence: CASSLLGRSQETQYF.

The table lists this clonotype with a few counts. The chain has TRBV25-1 and TRBJ1-1; D possibly corresponds to TRBD1 (6 bases). This CDR3 has 16 residues. Trimming pared 0 bases from V and 3 bases from J, leaving 14 bases between. The germline CDR1 and CDR2 sequences are MGHDK and SYGVNS. The CDR3 DNA reads as TGTGCCAGCAGTGAATATGTCGGCAGGGGCGACACTGAAGCTTTCTTT. Translating it yields CASSEYVGRGDTEAFF.

The chain combines TRBV7-9 with TRBJ2-3, with D hard to call. Trimming removed 5 bases from V and 5 bases from J, with 17 bases in between. Germline V gives CDR1 SEHNR, CDR2 FQNEAQ (reference sequence). The CDR3 is made up of 15 amino acids. The DNA for the CDR3 is TGTGCCAGCAGCGCAGCTCCGGCGAGCGAAGATACGCAGTATTTT. This gives the protein CASSAAPASEDTQYF. The whole variable domain, remainder taken from reference TRBV7-9 and TRBJ2-3, is DTGVSQNPRHKITKRGQNVTFRCDPISEHNRLYWYRQTLGQGPEFLTYFQNEAQLEKSRLLSDRFSAERPKGSFSTLEIQRTEQGDSAMYLCASSAAPASEDTQYFGPGTRLTVL.

This clonotype was seen at least ten times. V gene TRBV11-1 combines with J gene TRBJ2-7; 9 nucleotides line up with TRBD2. The junction had 5 bases not matched to a gene; V was cut back by 2 bases and J by 3 bases. This CDR3 region has 15 residues. The germline V gene encodes CDR1 SGHAT and CDR2 FQDESV (reference sequence). This chain's CDR3 is CASSLFPSGNYEQYF. CDR3 coding DNA: TGTGCCAGCAGCTTATTCCCTAGCGGGAACTACGAGCAGTACTTC.

This clonotype was counted once. This chain connects TRBV4-2 to TRBJ2-1, with 13 bases lining up with TRBD2. V shed 0 bases, J shed 7 bases, and the junction held 6 bases outside the gene matches. Germline values: CDR1 LGHNA, CDR2 YNFKEQ. The CDR3 loop spans 17 amino acids. The CDR3 region has the DNA TGTGCCAGCAGCCAAGAGATACTAGCGGGAGGGTGGAATGAGCAGTTCTTC. It yields the protein CASSQEILAGGWNEQFF.

This clonotype has more than one count but fewer than ten. The chain recombines TRBV20-1 with TRBJ2-7; a weak D match, TRBD1 (6 bases). CDR1 and CDR2 (germline): DFQATT, SNEGSKA (reference sequence). The CDR3 has 15 residues. The V gene lost 1 base and the J gene lost 5 bases, with 18 bases spanning the gap. CDR3 bases: TGCAGTGCTAGAGGATATTGGGGGCCCGGAGACGAGCAGTACTTC. Amino acid sequence: CSARGYWGPGDEQYF.

The chain uses TRBV6-2 or TRBV6-3 and TRBJ2-1; 10 nucleotides line up with TRBD2. The trim removed 7 bases at V and 2 bases at J, leaving 8 bases unmatched. The germline gives CDR1 MNHEY, CDR2 SVGEGT. There are 16 residues in the CDR3. The DNA of the CDR3 is TGTGCCAGCACCCACCCCGGGACTAGCGCCTACAATGAGCAGTTCTTC. It translates to CASTHPGTSAYNEQFF.

The chain is built from TRBV5-1 and TRBJ1-2, with 10 bases matching TRBD1. This CDR3 is 15 amino acids long. Germline trimming cut 0 bases from V and 7 bases from J; bases unmatched to any gene: 6. Per the germline V gene, CDR1 is SGHRS and CDR2 is YFSETQ. CDR3 nucleotides: TGCGCCAGCAGCTTGGGGGACAGGGGTATTGGTGGCTACACCTTC. Translated, it gives CASSLGDRGIGGYTF.

This clonotype came up a few times. The V gene is TRBV7-2, the J gene TRBJ2-5, with 8 nucleotides matching TRBD1. Germline CDR1 is SGHTA and CDR2 is FQGNSA. The ends lost 2 bases at V and 1 base at J; junction bases unmatched: 9. The length of the CDR3 is 17 residues. This chain's CDR3 is CASSLSGQEWGQETQYF. DNA for the CDR3: TGTGCCAGCAGCTTATCGGGACAGGAATGGGGCCAAGAGACCCAGTACTTC. Filled out from reference TRBV7-2 and TRBJ2-5, the complete variable domain reads GAGVSQSPSNKVTEKGKDVELRCDPISGHTALYWYRQSLGQGLEFLIYFQGNSAPDKSGLPSDRFSAERTGGSVSTLTIQRTQQEDSAVYLCASSLSGQEWGQETQYFGPGTRLLVL.

The V and J genes are TRBV20-1 and TRBJ2-2, with TRBD2 as a possible D gene (5 bases). There are 15 residues in the CDR3. Germline values: CDR1 DFQATT, CDR2 SNEGSKA (reference sequence). V gave up 3 bases and J gave up 7 bases, with 18 bases separating them. The CDR3 sequence is CSASPAGMVDGELFF. CDR3 nucleotide sequence: TGCAGTGCTAGCCCCGCGGGTATGGTAGACGGGGAGCTGTTTTTT.